This is a list of T cell receptor beta chains from one sample in a study of Graves' ophthalmopathy and Graves' hyperthyroidism. From the multiplex PCR reads, TCRdb called clonotypes with MiXCR, one entry per CDR3 protein. The data hold about 420,000 distinct CDR3 sequences, with about 21% observed a single time. The sample consisted of peripheral blood. Source of these receptors: a young woman with stable Graves' hyperthyroidism. CDR3s include the opening cysteine and the closing phenylalanine or tryptophan. The D gene is left open where the match is weak. The listing skips clone size in some rows; elsewhere it reads once, few, many or a size class.

V gene: TRBV6-5
clone size: many
D gene: NA
J gene: TRBJ2-7
CDR3 protein: CASSPRVGEQYF
CDR3 DNA: TGTGCCAGCAGCCCAAGGGTTGGCGAGCAGTACTTC

V gene: TRBV25-1
clone size: many
D gene: NA
J gene: TRBJ2-7
CDR3 protein: CASSADLEQYF
CDR3 DNA: TGTGCCAGCAGTGCGGATTTGGAGCAGTACTTC

V gene: TRBV7-9
clone size: few
D gene: NA
J gene: TRBJ2-2
CDR3 protein: CASSGKGQYTGELFF
CDR3 DNA: TGTGCCAGCAGCGGAAAGGGTCAGTACACCGGGGAGCTGTTTTTT

V gene: TRBV4-2
clone size: NA
D gene: TRBD2
J gene: TRBJ2-5
CDR3 protein: CASSQDPPSGGADETQYF
CDR3 DNA: TGTGCCAGCAGCCAAGATCCCCCTAGCGGGGGGGCTGATGAGACCCAGTACTTC

V gene: TRBV7-2
clone size: few
D gene: TRBD1
J gene: TRBJ2-1
CDR3 protein: CASNRQGASDEQFF
CDR3 DNA: TGTGCCAGCAATAGACAGGGGGCGTCAGATGAGCAGTTCTTC

V gene: TRBV28
clone size: NA
D gene: NA
J gene: TRBJ2-2
CDR3 protein: CASSLQDSTFYTGELFF
CDR3 DNA: TGTGCCAGCAGTTTACAGGACAGCACTTTTTACACCGGGGAGCTGTTTTTT

V gene: TRBV6-5
clone size: many
D gene: NA
J gene: TRBJ2-7
CDR3 protein: CASSYQRDSDEQYF
CDR3 DNA: TGTGCCAGCAGTTACCAGCGGGACAGTGACGAGCAGTACTTC

V gene: TRBV27
clone size: few
D gene: NA
J gene: TRBJ2-7
CDR3 protein: CASIPLANGNYEQYF
CDR3 DNA: TGTGCCAGCATCCCTCTAGCGAACGGGAACTACGAGCAGTACTTC

V gene: TRBV18
clone size: NA
D gene: TRBD2
J gene: TRBJ2-7
CDR3 protein: CASSRKTSPDYEQYF
CDR3 DNA: TGTGCCAGCTCACGGAAGACTAGCCCCGACTACGAGCAGTACTTC

V gene: TRBV11-2
clone size: many
D gene: TRBD2
J gene: TRBJ2-7
CDR3 protein: CASSSFGTSGRKGYEQYF
CDR3 DNA: TGTGCCAGCAGCTCGTTCGGGACTAGCGGGAGAAAAGGCTACGAGCAGTACTTC

V gene: TRBV6-1
clone size: many
D gene: NA
J gene: TRBJ1-2
CDR3 protein: CASSATAGGGYTF
CDR3 DNA: TGTGCCAGCAGTGCGACAGCTGGTGGTGGCTACACCTTC

V gene: TRBV18
clone size: NA
D gene: TRBD2
J gene: TRBJ2-2
CDR3 protein: CASSPRLAGPANTGELFF
CDR3 DNA: TGTGCCAGCTCACCACGACTAGCGGGGCCCGCGAACACCGGGGAGCTGTTTTTT

V gene: TRBV28
clone size: many
D gene: NA
J gene: TRBJ2-7
CDR3 protein: CASSIGRTYEQYF
CDR3 DNA: TGTGCCAGCAGTATCGGCCGTACCTACGAGCAGTACTTC

V gene: TRBV6-5
clone size: many
D gene: NA
J gene: TRBJ2-5
CDR3 protein: CASSYSGGYQETQYF
CDR3 DNA: TGTGCCAGCTCGTACAGTGGGGGATACCAAGAGACCCAGTACTTC

V gene: TRBV2
clone size: NA
D gene: NA
J gene: TRBJ1-2
CDR3 protein: CASALAVTVNYGYTF
CDR3 DNA: TGTGCCAGCGCCTTAGCTGTGACAGTGAACTATGGCTACACCTTC

V gene: TRBV5-1
clone size: few
D gene: NA
J gene: TRBJ2-7
CDR3 protein: CASSLTLQGEQYF
CDR3 DNA: TGCGCCAGCAGCCTAACCCTACAGGGCGAACAGTACTTC

V gene: TRBV6-1
clone size: NA
D gene: NA
J gene: TRBJ2-2
CDR3 protein: CASSHNGAGTGELFF
CDR3 DNA: TGTGCCAGCAGCCACAACGGTGCGGGCACCGGGGAGCTGTTTTTT

V gene: TRBV12-3/TRBV12-4
clone size: many
D gene: TRBD2
J gene: TRBJ2-7
CDR3 protein: CASSTIREGLHEQYF
CDR3 DNA: TGTGCCAGCAGTACCATCCGGGAGGGCCTACACGAGCAGTACTTC

V gene: TRBV28
clone size: many
D gene: TRBD1
J gene: TRBJ2-5
CDR3 protein: CASSLRTGEETQYF
CDR3 DNA: TGTGCCAGCAGTTTGCGGACAGGGGAAGAGACCCAGTACTTC

V gene: TRBV20-1
clone size: many
D gene: TRBD1
J gene: TRBJ1-2
CDR3 protein: CSAGQGARYGYTF
CDR3 DNA: TGCAGTGCTGGACAGGGGGCTCGGTATGGCTACACCTTC

V gene: TRBV20-1
clone size: many
D gene: NA
J gene: TRBJ1-2
CDR3 protein: CSARDKMEGGNYGYTF
CDR3 DNA: TGCAGTGCTAGAGATAAGATGGAAGGGGGGAACTATGGCTACACCTTC

V gene: TRBV5-1
clone size: many
D gene: NA
J gene: TRBJ1-2
CDR3 protein: CASSLDTANYGYTF
CDR3 DNA: TGCGCCAGCAGCTTGGACACGGCTAACTATGGCTACACCTTC

V gene: TRBV6-1
clone size: NA
D gene: NA
J gene: TRBJ1-1
CDR3 protein: CASSVGPRNTEAFF
CDR3 DNA: TGTGCCAGCAGTGTGGGACCCCGAAACACTGAAGCTTTCTTT

V gene: TRBV6-2/TRBV6-3
clone size: many
D gene: NA
J gene: TRBJ2-7
CDR3 protein: CASTPGRSYEQYF
CDR3 DNA: TGTGCCAGCACCCCGGGTCGATCCTACGAGCAGTACTTC

V gene: TRBV28
clone size: many
D gene: NA
J gene: TRBJ2-7
CDR3 protein: CASSQLQVPYEQYF
CDR3 DNA: TGTGCCAGCAGCCAACTACAGGTACCCTACGAGCAGTACTTC

V gene: TRBV6-1
clone size: NA
D gene: NA
J gene: TRBJ1-5
CDR3 protein: CASSEMERRPNPQHF
CDR3 DNA: TGTGCCAGCAGTGAAATGGAACGGAGGCCAAATCCCCAGCATTTT

V gene: TRBV10-3
clone size: NA
D gene: NA
J gene: TRBJ2-5
CDR3 protein: CAISESTTLDSRETQYF
CDR3 DNA: TGTGCCATCAGTGAGTCAACTACACTAGATAGCCGAGAGACCCAGTACTTC

V gene: TRBV6-5
clone size: few
D gene: TRBD1
J gene: TRBJ1-6
CDR3 protein: CASSYSDRAASSYNSPLHF
CDR3 DNA: TGTGCCAGCAGTTATTCGGACAGGGCAGCAAGCTCCTATAATTCACCCCTCCACTTT

V gene: TRBV19
clone size: many
D gene: TRBD1
J gene: TRBJ1-2
CDR3 protein: CASSILEQGFHGYTF
CDR3 DNA: TGTGCCAGTAGTATCCTGGAACAGGGGTTCCATGGCTACACCTTC

V gene: TRBV20-1
clone size: many
D gene: NA
J gene: TRBJ1-2
CDR3 protein: CSAKKGQGYTF
CDR3 DNA: TGCAGTGCTAAGAAAGGACAGGGCTACACCTTC

V gene: TRBV28
clone size: few
D gene: NA
J gene: TRBJ1-2
CDR3 protein: CASSLAGQASYGYTF
CDR3 DNA: TGTGCCAGCAGTTTGGCGGGGCAGGCCTCCTATGGCTACACCTTC

V gene: TRBV11-2
clone size: many
D gene: NA
J gene: TRBJ1-2
CDR3 protein: CASSLEGAGGYGYTF
CDR3 DNA: TGTGCCAGCAGCTTAGAGGGGGCCGGGGGGTATGGCTACACCTTC

V gene: TRBV11-2
clone size: many
D gene: NA
J gene: TRBJ2-5
CDR3 protein: CASRSLARGVRETQYF
CDR3 DNA: TGTGCCAGCAGGTCGCTTGCCAGGGGGGTTCGAGAGACCCAGTACTTC

V gene: TRBV6-1
clone size: many
D gene: TRBD1
J gene: TRBJ2-7
CDR3 protein: CASSELGTVPSEQYF
CDR3 DNA: TGTGCCAGCAGTGAACTTGGGACAGTACCCTCCGAGCAGTACTTC

V gene: TRBV20-1
clone size: many
D gene: TRBD1
J gene: TRBJ1-2
CDR3 protein: CSARDRDRENYGYTF
CDR3 DNA: TGCAGTGCTAGAGACCGGGACAGGGAGAACTATGGCTACACCTTC

V gene: TRBV6-2/TRBV6-3
clone size: many
D gene: NA
J gene: TRBJ2-6
CDR3 protein: CASSLVPGPAPGANVLTF
CDR3 DNA: TGTGCCAGCAGTCTCGTCCCGGGACCCGCTCCTGGGGCCAACGTCCTGACTTTC

V gene: TRBV12-3/TRBV12-4
clone size: many
D gene: NA
J gene: TRBJ2-2
CDR3 protein: CASSRGGPHAGELFF
CDR3 DNA: TGTGCCAGCAGTAGGGGTGGCCCCCACGCCGGGGAGCTGTTTTTT

V gene: TRBV15
clone size: once
D gene: NA
J gene: TRBJ2-4
CDR3 protein: CATSRDRGSGDIQYF
CDR3 DNA: TGTGCCACCAGCAGAGATCGGGGGAGTGGGGACATTCAGTACTTC

V gene: TRBV30
clone size: NA
D gene: NA
J gene: TRBJ2-2
CDR3 protein: CAGLRVPKNTGELFF
CDR3 DNA: TGTGCCGGATTGAGGGTTCCAAAGAACACCGGGGAGCTGTTTTTT

V gene: TRBV27
clone size: few
D gene: NA
J gene: TRBJ1-1
CDR3 protein: CASAPGQNTEAFF
CDR3 DNA: TGTGCCAGCGCTCCGGGACAGAACACTGAAGCTTTCTTT

V gene: TRBV18
clone size: many
D gene: NA
J gene: TRBJ1-1
CDR3 protein: CASSFGPPDTEAFF
CDR3 DNA: TGTGCCAGCTCATTTGGACCTCCGGACACTGAAGCTTTCTTT

V gene: TRBV4-3
clone size: many
D gene: NA
J gene: TRBJ1-1
CDR3 protein: CASSQDLWDVNTEAFF
CDR3 DNA: TGCGCCAGCAGCCAAGATCTTTGGGACGTAAACACTGAAGCTTTCTTT

V gene: TRBV12-5
clone size: many
D gene: TRBD1
J gene: TRBJ2-5
CDR3 protein: CASAMTGVETQYF
CDR3 DNA: TGTGCTAGTGCCATGACAGGGGTAGAGACCCAGTACTTC

V gene: TRBV7-2
clone size: many
D gene: NA
J gene: TRBJ2-5
CDR3 protein: CASSETGPRGTQYF
CDR3 DNA: TGTGCCAGCAGCGAAACGGGTCCCCGGGGGACCCAGTACTTC

V gene: TRBV6-4
clone size: many
D gene: NA
J gene: TRBJ2-2
CDR3 protein: CASRSVSGRGNTGELFF
CDR3 DNA: TGTGCCAGCAGATCCGTCTCAGGGCGGGGGAACACCGGGGAGCTGTTTTTT